The clone carrying this T cell receptor beta chain was detected many times. J lost 10 bases, V lost 3 bases, and 6 bases had no gene match. The germline V gene has CDR1 ENHRY and CDR2 SYGVKD. The CDR3 consists of 13 residues. The sample comes from a study of patients and donors after allogeneic stem cell transplantation. TCRdb re-derived calls from the RT-PCR reads in MiXCR, one entry per CDR3 protein. The repertoire holds about a million distinct CDR3 sequences, with more than 15% as singletons. Sequencing was performed on blood, either unsorted or a sorted T cell fraction (not recorded which). The receptor comes from a human donor who was either an allogeneic HSCT recipient or a stem cell or donor lymphocyte infusion donor (not recorded which). It is not recorded whose cells these are; they may come from a transplant donor. V gene TRBV10-3 combines with J gene TRBJ2-1; 7 positions agree with TRBD2. The DNA for the CDR3 is TGTGCCATCAGTGAACTGGTTAGCGGGGAGCAGTTCTTC. This codes for CAISELVSGEQFF.